The 32 T cell receptor beta chains reported below all come from one sample, sequenced in a study of T cell responses to AZD1222 COVID-19 vaccine. The repertoire was sequenced with immunoSEQ multiplex PCR; TCRdb's copy has only in-frame clones and lacks some. Among 65,000 to 70,000 clones listed, under 90% were seen once. Sample: peripheral blood, taken 28 days after the second AZD1222 dose. The receptors shown here come from an adult who received the AZD1222 COVID-19 vaccine.

The chain joins TRBV11-2 to TRBJ1-5; no firm D call. The CDR3 sequence is 13 residues long. Germline V gene sequence: CDR1 SGHAT, CDR2 FQNNGV. Trimming left V 1 base short and J 3 bases short, with 4 bases between. The CDR3 here is CASSLVNNQPQHF. DNA for the CDR3: TGTGCCAGCAGCTTAGTAAACAATCAGCCCCAGCATTTT. Supplemented by reference TRBV11-2 and TRBJ1-5, the full variable domain reads EAGVAQSPRYKIIEKRQSVAFWCNPISGHATLYWYQQILGQGPKLLIQFQNNGVVDDSQLPKDRFSAERLKGVDSTLKIQPAKLEDSAVYLCASSLVNNQPQHFGDGTRLSIL.

The rearrangement links TRBV3-1 (or the pseudogene TRBV3-2) to TRBJ2-3; the match to TRBD2 covers 7 bases. The CDR3 runs 15 residues. Germline V CDR1 and CDR2: LGHDT, YNNKEL (reference sequence). The trim removed 4 bases at V and 6 bases at J, leaving 10 bases unmatched. As DNA, the CDR3 is TGTGCCAGCAGCCCGAGCGGGGACCCAGCGGATACGCAGTATTTT. It translates to CASSPSGDPADTQYF.

The rearrangement joins TRBV28 to TRBJ1-4, with no clear D. The germline V gene encodes CDR1 MDHEN and CDR2 SYDVKM. The CDR3 is made up of 16 amino acids. The V and J ends lost 4 bases and 1 base respectively, with 13 bases between them. The CDR3 DNA sequence: TGTGCCAGCAGTTCGGGTCTCGTCCGAACTAATGAAAAACTGTTTTTT. It translates to CASSSGLVRTNEKLFF.

This clone was observed once. The chain links TRBV15 to TRBJ2-1; 9 nucleotides align to TRBD2. This CDR3 is 15 amino acids long. V was pared by 3 bases and J by 8 bases, with 8 bases of the junction left unmatched. CDR1 LNHNV and CDR2 YYDKDF come from the germline V gene (reference sequence). The CDR3 region has the DNA TGTGCCACCAGCAGGCGCAGCGGGGGGCCGGATGAGCAGTTCTTC. Translation gives CATSRRSGGPDEQFF.

The chain joins TRBV29-1 to TRBJ1-2; TRBD1 agrees at 8 bases. The CDR3 is 11 residues long. Germline CDR1 is SQVTM and CDR2 is ANQGSEA. V shed 3 bases and J 8 bases; nucleotides not matched to a gene: 2. DNA of the CDR3: TGCAGCGTTGAGGCAGGGGGCGGCTACACCTTC. Amino acids: CSVEAGGGYTF.

This rearrangement joins TRBV10-3 to TRBJ2-1, with 8 nucleotides matching TRBD2. The germline V gene has CDR1 ENHRY and CDR2 SYGVKD. Losses at the gene ends were 4 bases for V and 5 bases for J; bases not matched to a gene: 7. This CDR3 is built from 15 residues. CDR3 nucleotide sequence: TGTGCCATCAGTGTCAACTTAGCGGGAAACAATGAGCAGTTCTTC. It translates to CAISVNLAGNNEQFF.

This chain uses TRBV27 with TRBJ2-1, with 10 bases identical to TRBD1. J was trimmed by 11 bases and V by 6 bases; bases with no gene match: 10. Germline assignment: CDR1 MNHEY and CDR2 SMNVEV (reference sequence). This CDR3 spans 14 amino acids. CDR3: CASSPGGTGVKQFF. CDR3 coding DNA: TGTGCCAGCAGCCCAGGGGGGACAGGGGTAAAGCAGTTCTTC.

This clone was seen once. The J gene is TRBJ1-5, the V gene TRBV5-5; 8 bases align to TRBD1. V shed 4 bases, J shed 3 bases, and the junction held 3 bases outside the gene matches. The CDR3 runs 14 residues. The germline V gene encodes CDR1 SGHKS and CDR2 YYEKEE (reference sequence). The CDR3 DNA reads TGTGCCAGCAGCATGGGACAGGTCAATCAGCCCCAGCATTTT. This gives the protein CASSMGQVNQPQHF.

The chain uses TRBV10-3 and TRBJ2-7; 11 bases match TRBD2. This CDR3 is built from 14 residues. J was trimmed by 3 bases and V by 6 bases; bases with no gene match: 4. Germline CDR1 and CDR2: ENHRY and SYGVKD. For the CDR3, the DNA is TGTGCCATCAGGGAGACTAGCGGGGACTACGAGCAGTACTTC. Residues: CAIRETSGDYEQYF.

This clone was counted many times. The chain is built from TRBV5-4 and TRBJ1-6, with a possible D match to TRBD1 (6 bases). Trimming shortened V by 3 bases and J by 8 bases, and 18 bases separated the two germline ends. The CDR3 is 16 residues long. Germline CDR1 reads SGHNT; CDR2 reads YYREEE (reference sequence). The CDR3 here is CASSWERPGADSPLHF. The CDR3 DNA reads TGTGCCAGCAGCTGGGAGAGGCCAGGGGCAGATTCACCCCTCCACTTT. Drawing the rest from reference TRBV5-4 and TRBJ1-6, the complete variable domain is ETGVTQSPTHLIKTRGQQVTLRCSSQSGHNTVSWYQQALGQGPQFIFQYYREEENGRGNFPPRFSGLQFPNYSSELNVNALELDDSALYLCASSWERPGADSPLHFGNGTRLTVT.

The CDR3 bases are TGTGCCAGCAGCGCCGCCAGGGGGGATGGGGAGACCCAGTACTTC. This encodes CASSAARGDGETQYF. The J gene is TRBJ2-5, the V gene TRBV7-2; perhaps TRBD1 as D (7 bases). CDR3 length: 15 amino acids. Germline CDR1 reads SGHTA; CDR2 reads FQGNSA. Trimming shortened V by 5 bases and J by 5 bases, and 18 bases separated the two germline ends. The full variable domain, in which reference TRBV7-2 and TRBJ2-5 provide the parts outside the CDR3, is GAGVSQSPSNKVTEKGKDVELRCDPISGHTALYWYRQSLGQGLEFLIYFQGNSAPDKSGLPSDRFSAERTGGSVSTLTIQRTQQEDSAVYLCASSAARGDGETQYFGPGTRLLVL.

V usage is TRBV6-2 or TRBV6-3 and J usage is TRBJ2-7, with 9 bases lining up with TRBD1. V shed 4 bases and J 5 bases; nucleotides not matched to a gene: 12. Germline CDR1 reads MNHEY; CDR2 reads SVGEGT. The CDR3 contains 16 residues. The CDR3 sequence: CASSSTRDREGHEQYF. The CDR3 nucleotides are TGTGCCAGCAGTTCCACCCGGGACAGGGAGGGCCACGAGCAGTACTTC.

This rearrangement joins TRBV21-1 to TRBJ1-4. TRBV21-1 is an annotated pseudogene. CDR3 length: 18 amino acids. DNA of the CDR3: TGTGCCAGCAGCAAAGCGGTTCCCCCGGGGGCCCGTAATGAAAAACTGTTTTTT. This translates into CASSKAVPPGARNEKLFF.

V is TRBV30 and J is TRBJ2-3, with TRBD2 as a possible D gene (5 bases). Germline-derived CDR1 and CDR2 are GTSNPN and SVGIG (reference sequence). With 0 bases removed from V and 2 bases from J, the gap between germline ends came to 18 bases. This CDR3 comprises 17 residues. The CDR3 reads CAWSVLSGSRVTDTQYF. DNA of the CDR3: TGTGCCTGGAGTGTACTATCGGGGAGCCGCGTCACAGATACGCAGTATTTT.

The CDR3 is CSVLPTGGFNGYTF. The CDR3 DNA reads as TGCAGCGTTCTCCCGACAGGGGGGTTTAATGGCTACACCTTC. This chain uses TRBV29-1 with TRBJ1-2, with 9 bases lining up with TRBD1. CDR3 length: 14 amino acids. CDR1 is SQVTM, CDR2 ANQGSEA, per germline. Trimming took 5 bases from V and 6 from J; bases not matched to a gene: 10.

This rearrangement joins TRBV6-2 or TRBV6-3 to TRBJ1-1; 7 nucleotides line up with TRBD1. CDR1 and CDR2 from the germline V gene are MNHEY and SVGEGT. V gave up 3 bases and J gave up 4 bases; unmatched junction bases: 5. The CDR3 loop spans 14 amino acids. The CDR3 loop is CASSYRDRVTEAFF. CDR3 sequence (DNA): TGTGCCAGCAGTTATCGCGACAGGGTCACTGAAGCTTTCTTT.

The chain carries TRBV19 and TRBJ2-7; 9 bases are a match to TRBD1. Germline-derived CDR1 and CDR2 are LNHDA and SQIVND (reference sequence). The CDR3 runs 15 residues. The trim removed 4 bases at V and 2 bases at J, leaving 6 bases unmatched. The CDR3 DNA sequence: TGTGCCAGTAGTACCTCCGGGACAGGGACCTACGAGCAGTACTTC. This sequence encodes CASSTSGTGTYEQYF.

This chain links TRBV6-6 with TRBJ2-5; D might be TRBD2 (5 bases). This CDR3 spans 12 amino acids. Germline values: CDR1 MNHNY, CDR2 SVGAGI (reference sequence). Trimming removed 2 bases at V and 4 bases at J, with 5 bases between. The CDR3 is CASSYGRETQYF. The CDR3, as DNA: TGTGCCAGCAGTTACGGGAGAGAGACCCAGTACTTC.

The J gene is TRBJ2-7, the V gene TRBV3-1 (or the pseudogene TRBV3-2); either TRBD1 or TRBD2 may supply D (5 bases each). The CDR3 sequence is 15 residues long. Germline CDR1 LGHDT, CDR2 YNNKEL (reference sequence). The ends were cut back, 1 base at V and 2 bases at J, with 12 bases in the middle. DNA for the CDR3: TGTGCCAGCAGCCAAGGAGACGGGGCTCCCTACGAGCAGTACTTC. Its protein product is CASSQGDGAPYEQYF.

The rearrangement links TRBV14 to TRBJ1-3; D is ambiguous. CDR1 is SGHDN and CDR2 is FVKESK in the germline V gene. The CDR3 covers 15 residues. V lost 4 bases to trimming and J lost 4 bases, with 14 bases between them. DNA for the CDR3: TGTGCCAGCAGCCTCCGAAGGGTCGGAGGAAACACCATATATTTT. Its translation is CASSLRRVGGNTIYF.

The chain has TRBV9 and TRBJ1-1, with D possibly TRBD1 on 5 matching bases. This CDR3 is 15 amino acids long. Germline loops: CDR1 SGDLS, CDR2 YYNGEE. V lost 0 bases, J lost 4 bases, and 13 bases lay in between. The CDR3, as DNA: TGTGCCAGCAGCGTAGATGGGGCGAGGGGCACTGAAGCTTTCTTT. Protein: CASSVDGARGTEAFF.

V gene TRBV5-1 combines with J gene TRBJ1-2; possibly TRBD1 for D (5 bases). Germline assignment: CDR1 SGHRS and CDR2 YFSETQ. The CDR3 is made up of 15 amino acids. The V end was cut by 0 bases, the J end by 4 bases, with 13 bases between. CDR3 sequence: CASSLGDRGSYGYTF. The CDR3 bases are TGCGCCAGCAGCTTGGGAGACCGGGGGAGCTATGGCTACACCTTC.

The genes are TRBV12-3 or TRBV12-4 and TRBJ1-2, with D perhaps TRBD1 (6 bases). There are 13 residues in the CDR3. V lost 4 bases and J lost 4, with 10 bases in between. Here the CDR3 reads CASSYDRTYGYTF. CDR3 nucleotides: TGTGCCAGCAGTTACGACAGGACCTATGGCTACACCTTC.

V and J are TRBV25-1 and TRBJ2-5, with D perhaps matching TRBD2 (7 bases). V was shortened by 7 bases and J by 9 bases, with 18 bases between the two germline ends. Germline loops: CDR1 MGHDK, CDR2 SYGVNS. This CDR3 comprises 13 residues. CDR3 DNA sequence: TGTGCCAGCACCTGGGCGGGGGCGGAAGCCCAGTACTTC. Translated: CASTWAGAEAQYF.

The gene calls are TRBV2 and TRBJ1-1, with TRBD1 matching over 7 bases. Unmatched junction bases numbered 9, after V lost 0 bases and J lost 5 bases. The CDR3 extends over 16 amino acids. Germline V gives CDR1 SNHLY, CDR2 FYNNEI. The CDR3 DNA reads TGTGCCAGCAGTGAAGCCGAGCCCAGGGGGGGAACTGAAGCTTTCTTT. It is translated as CASSEAEPRGGTEAFF.

This clone was observed a few times. The chain uses TRBV7-2 and TRBJ1-6; the D gene is possibly TRBD1 (5 bases). CDR1 is SGHTA and CDR2 is FQGNSA in the germline V gene. Trimming removed 8 bases from V and 0 bases from J, with 17 bases in between. The CDR3 totals 17 residues. The DNA for the CDR3 is TGTGCCAGCTTACCAGGGTTGGGTAGCTCCTATAATTCACCCCTCCACTTT. Its protein product is CASLPGLGSSYNSPLHF. Variable domain in full (rest from reference TRBV7-2 and TRBJ1-6): GAGVSQSPSNKVTEKGKDVELRCDPISGHTALYWYRQSLGQGLEFLIYFQGNSAPDKSGLPSDRFSAERTGGSVSTLTIQRTQQEDSAVYLCASLPGLGSSYNSPLHFGNGTRLTVT.

The DNA for the CDR3 is TGTGCCAGCAGCCCATTTCGTCATTCCACTGAAGCTTTCTTT. This gives the protein CASSPFRHSTEAFF. The chain joins TRBV6-5 to TRBJ1-1; D remains unclear. The V end was cut by 6 bases, the J end by 4 bases, with 15 bases between. The CDR3 runs to 14 residues. Per the germline V gene, CDR1 is MNHEY and CDR2 is SVGAGI.

The chain has TRBV10-3 and TRBJ2-6; TRBD1 matches 11 bases. There are 18 residues in the CDR3. Germline lookup yields CDR1 ENHRY and CDR2 SYGVKD. V lost 6 bases to trimming and J lost 0 bases; unmatched junction nucleotides: 7. This chain's CDR3 is CAIRSRGQGVSGANVLTF. The CDR3 bases are TGTGCCATCAGAAGCAGGGGACAGGGGGTCTCTGGGGCCAACGTCCTGACTTTC.

This chain uses TRBV11-2 with TRBJ1-4, with unresolved D. CDR1 and CDR2 from the germline V gene are SGHAT and FQNNGV. V was shortened by 8 bases and J by 7 bases, with 11 bases between the two germline ends. The CDR3 covers 12 residues. CDR3 loop: CASQRSSEKLFF. DNA of the CDR3: TGTGCCAGCCAGCGGTCCAGTGAAAAACTGTTTTTT.

CDR3 in amino acids: CASSPGLQRGQETQYF. CDR3 DNA sequence: TGTGCCAGCTCACCTGGTTTGCAGCGGGGGCAAGAGACCCAGTACTTC. The J gene is TRBJ2-5, the V gene TRBV18; 8 bases align to TRBD2. CDR3 length: 16 amino acids. With V trimmed by 3 bases and J by 2 bases, 8 bases remained unmatched. Germline loops: CDR1 KGHSH, CDR2 LQKENI. Drawing the rest from reference TRBV18 and TRBJ2-5, the complete variable domain is NAGVMQNPRHLVRRRGQEARLRCSPMKGHSHVYWYRQLPEEGLKFMVYLQKENIIDESGMPKERFSAEFPKEGPSILRIQQVVRGDSAAYFCASSPGLQRGQETQYFGPGTRLLVL.

This chain connects TRBV5-1 to TRBJ2-5, with 7 bases that match TRBD1. This CDR3 contains 14 residues. V trimming: 4 bases; J trimming: 3 bases; junction bases outside the gene matches: 6. Germline CDR1 reads SGHRS; CDR2 reads YFSETQ. Here the CDR3 reads CASSRDRGKETQYF. The CDR3 DNA follows: TGCGCCAGCAGCCGGGACAGAGGCAAAGAGACCCAGTACTTC.

This sequence joins TRBV19 and TRBJ1-5, with D perhaps matching TRBD1 (6 bases). The CDR3 extends over 19 amino acids. V lost 5 bases and J 2 bases, leaving 25 bases between the germline ends. CDR1 is LNHDA, CDR2 SQIVND, per germline (reference sequence). The CDR3 here is CASSAGATGPLGGNQPQHF. CDR3 sequence (DNA): TGTGCCAGTAGTGCTGGGGCGACAGGCCCCTTGGGTGGCAATCAGCCCCAGCATTTT.